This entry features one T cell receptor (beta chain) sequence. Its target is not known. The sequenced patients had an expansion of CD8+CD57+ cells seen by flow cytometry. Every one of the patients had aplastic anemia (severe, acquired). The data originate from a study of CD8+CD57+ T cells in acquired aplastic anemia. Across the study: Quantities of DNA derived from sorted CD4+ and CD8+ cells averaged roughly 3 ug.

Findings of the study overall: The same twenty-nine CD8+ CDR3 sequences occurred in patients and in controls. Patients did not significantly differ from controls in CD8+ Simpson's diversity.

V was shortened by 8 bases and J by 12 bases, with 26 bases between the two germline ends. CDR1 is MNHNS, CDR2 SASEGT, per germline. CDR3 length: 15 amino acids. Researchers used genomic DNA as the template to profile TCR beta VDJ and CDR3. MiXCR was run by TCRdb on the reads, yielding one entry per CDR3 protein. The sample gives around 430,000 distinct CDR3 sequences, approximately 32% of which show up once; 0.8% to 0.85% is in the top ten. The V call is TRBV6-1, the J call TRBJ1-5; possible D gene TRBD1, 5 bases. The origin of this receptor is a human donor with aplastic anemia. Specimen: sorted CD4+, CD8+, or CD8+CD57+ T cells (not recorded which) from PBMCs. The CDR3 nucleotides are TGTGCCAGCCTTGGGACTGTTTTTAATTATTTGCTCCAGCATTTT. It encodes CASLGTVFNYLLQHF.